The next 19 T cell receptor beta chains were all read from a single sample in a study of control samples from healthy donors and cancer patients. The protocol was immunoSEQ multiplex PCR, while the TCRdb copy is restricted to in-frame clones and leaves out a portion. The sample lists 150,000 to 200,000 clones, roughly 91% occurring once. The sequenced material came from blood. These receptors originate from a woman in her twenties or thirties in good health.

This chain links TRBV5-1 with TRBJ2-7, with 9 positions matching TRBD2. Germline loops: CDR1 SGHRS, CDR2 YFSETQ. This CDR3 spans 14 amino acids. Losses at the gene ends were 3 bases for V and 5 bases for J; bases not matched to a gene: 6. CDR3: CASSSVAGVHEQYF. Here the CDR3 DNA reads TGCGCCAGCAGCTCGGTAGCGGGGGTCCACGAGCAGTACTTC.

The chain combines TRBV7-2 with TRBJ2-2; TRBD1 or TRBD2 may be the D gene (6 bases each). The CDR3 is 15 amino acids. Trimming removed 2 bases from V and 4 bases from J, with 11 bases in between. Germline V gene sequence: CDR1 SGHTA, CDR2 FQGNSA. The CDR3 region is CASSLSRGATGELFF. The CDR3 nucleotides are TGTGCCAGCAGCTTAAGTAGGGGGGCCACCGGGGAGCTGTTTTTT.

Concerning this clone: Other DNA sequences from this sample encode an identical CDR3 as well. The rearrangement joins TRBV18 to TRBJ2-5, with D uncertain. Germline V CDR1 and CDR2: KGHSH, LQKENI. The CDR3 runs 13 residues. Trimming stripped 6 bases from V and 1 base from J, with 9 bases between. CDR3 amino acids: CASSPGLQETQYF. CDR3 in DNA: TGTGCCAGCTCTCCAGGCCTCCAAGAGACCCAGTACTTC.

V and J are TRBV18 and TRBJ1-2, with D possibly being TRBD1 (5 bases). CDR3 size: 13 residues. Trimming removed 6 bases at V and 1 base at J, with 9 bases between. Looked up from germline, CDR1 is KGHSH and CDR2 is LQKENI. CDR3 sequence: CASSGTVNYGYTF. The CDR3 DNA reads TGTGCCAGCTCCGGGACGGTTAACTATGGCTACACCTTC.

The chain joins TRBV3-1 (or the pseudogene TRBV3-2) to TRBJ2-1, with D perhaps TRBD2 (7 bases). The V gene's germline CDR1 is LGHDT and CDR2 YNNKEL (reference sequence). The CDR3 sequence is 15 residues long. V lost 1 base and J 2 bases, leaving 9 bases between the germline ends. The CDR3 region has the DNA TGTGCCAGCAGCCAAGGCGGGGGCCCCTACAATGAGCAGTTCTTC. Translation gives CASSQGGGPYNEQFF.

The chain couples TRBV5-4 to TRBJ2-3, with unresolved D. The germline V gene has CDR1 SGHNT and CDR2 YYREEE (reference sequence). V gave up 0 bases and J gave up 0 bases, with 2 bases separating them. This CDR3 spans 13 amino acids. CDR3: CASSLASTDTQYF. The DNA for the CDR3 is TGTGCCAGCAGCTTGGCCAGCACAGATACGCAGTATTTT.

This chain joins TRBV5-4 and TRBJ1-1; possibly TRBD1 for D (5 bases). Trimming took 5 bases from V and 1 from J, leaving 12 bases between them. Germline V gene data show CDR1 as SGHNT and CDR2 as YYREEE (reference sequence). This CDR3 has 14 residues. The CDR3 sequence is CASRRLGGNTEAFF. The CDR3 DNA follows: TGTGCCAGCAGGAGGTTGGGGGGGAACACTGAAGCTTTCTTT.

The V and J genes are TRBV13 and TRBJ1-1, with 10 bases aligning to TRBD1. This CDR3 spans 18 amino acids. Germline V gene data show CDR1 as PRHDT and CDR2 as FYEKMQ (reference sequence). Losses at the gene ends were 0 bases for V and 0 bases for J; bases not matched to a gene: 7. Here the CDR3 reads CASSLGFGTGVMNTEAFF. The CDR3 region has the DNA TGTGCCAGCAGCTTAGGTTTCGGGACAGGGGTGATGAACACTGAAGCTTTCTTT.

With regard to this clone: This sample also contains other DNA sequences that code for the same CDR3. The chain carries TRBV3-1 (or the pseudogene TRBV3-2) and TRBJ1-1; 8 bases align to TRBD1. This CDR3 is built from 15 residues. V dropped 3 bases and J dropped 1; count of bases not matched to a gene: 4. Germline V gene data show CDR1 as LGHDT and CDR2 as YNNKEL (reference sequence). The CDR3 region is CASSQPQGGNTEAFF. The DNA of the CDR3 is TGTGCCAGCAGCCAGCCACAGGGGGGGAACACTGAAGCTTTCTTT.

The chain couples TRBV6-5 to TRBJ2-7; D ambiguous. Germline-derived CDR1 and CDR2 are MNHEY and SVGAGI. The CDR3 runs 13 residues. V lost 2 bases and J 5 bases, leaving 10 bases between the germline ends. CDR3 in amino acids: CASSYGGYDEQYF. The CDR3 DNA sequence: TGTGCCAGCAGTTACGGTGGGTACGACGAGCAGTACTTC.

For this clone: Distinct nucleotide sequences in the sample also encode this CDR3. The V and J genes are TRBV5-1 and TRBJ2-5, with D uncertain. Trimming removed 4 bases from V and 1 base from J, with 11 bases in between. CDR1 is SGHRS, CDR2 YFSETQ, per germline. The CDR3 is 14 residues long. CDR3 loop: CASSDRHPQETQYF. In nucleotides, the CDR3 is TGCGCCAGCAGCGACCGACATCCCCAAGAGACCCAGTACTTC.

The V and J genes are TRBV6-5 and TRBJ1-1; weak D call: TRBD1 (5 bases). Trimming took off 5 bases at V and 1 base at J, with 5 bases between the two ends. CDR1 is MNHEY and CDR2 is SVGAGI in the germline V gene. The CDR3 is made up of 12 amino acids. The CDR3 region is CASSTGNTEAFF. DNA of the CDR3: TGTGCCAGCAGTACAGGGAACACTGAAGCTTTCTTT.

The V and J genes are TRBV30 and TRBJ2-7, with TRBD1 identical over 8 bases. V lost 3 bases to trimming and J lost 5 bases; unmatched junction nucleotides: 9. This CDR3 contains 14 residues. In germline, CDR1 is GTSNPN, CDR2 SVGIG (reference sequence). CDR3 in DNA: TGTGCCTGGAGCAGGAGGACAGGGTCCAACGAGCAGTACTTC. This translates into CAWSRRTGSNEQYF. Using reference TRBV30 and TRBJ2-7 for the parts outside the CDR3, the full variable domain is SQTIHQWPATLVQPVGSPLSLECTVEGTSNPNLYWYRQAAGRGLQLLFYSVGIGQISSEVPQNLSASRPQDRQFILSSKKLLLSDSGFYLCAWSRRTGSNEQYFGPGTRLTVT.

J is TRBJ2-5 and V is TRBV11-2; 7 bases fit TRBD1. Germline CDR1 SGHAT, CDR2 FQNNGV. V lost 6 bases, J lost 2 bases, and 3 bases stayed unmatched. This CDR3 region has 13 residues. The CDR3 DNA reads TGTGCCAGCAGACGGGGACAGCAAGAGACCCAGTACTTC. Protein: CASRRGQQETQYF.

The V gene is TRBV20-1, the J gene TRBJ2-7; D not certain. The length of the CDR3 is 10 residues. Deletions cut 7 bases from V and 7 bases from J, with 11 bases between. Germline CDR1 is DFQATT and CDR2 is SNEGSKA (reference sequence). The CDR3 DNA sequence: TGCAGTGTAAGGATTAGGGAGCAGTACTTC. Translated, it gives CSVRIREQYF.

The chain combines TRBV16 with TRBJ2-1, with D uncertain. Trimming took off 4 bases at V and 7 bases at J, with 14 bases between the two ends. The CDR3 covers 14 residues. In germline, CDR1 is KGHSY, CDR2 FQNENV. The CDR3 sequence: CASSPRTLGNEQFF. The CDR3 DNA is TGTGCCAGCAGCCCAAGAACCCTAGGGAATGAGCAGTTCTTC.

A word on this clone: One base away lies a much larger clone, so this may be a sequencing read error. V is TRBV7-2 and J is TRBJ1-2; D may be TRBD1 (5 bases). Germline loops: CDR1 SGHTA, CDR2 FQGNSA. V shed 1 base and J shed 4 bases, with 7 bases lying between them. This CDR3 spans 13 amino acids. CDR3 nucleotides: TGTGCCAGCAGCTTAGGACAGCCCTATGGCTACACCTTC. Translation gives CASSLGQPYGYTF.

CDR3 sequence (DNA): TGCGCCAGCAGCTTGGTGGGGTTAAGTGGCTACACCTTC. This encodes CASSLVGLSGYTF. The chain joins TRBV5-1 to TRBJ1-2; D not certain. The V gene's germline CDR1 is SGHRS and CDR2 YFSETQ. The V end was cut by 0 bases, the J end by 7 bases, with 10 bases between. CDR3 length equals 13 residues.

The J gene is TRBJ1-3, the V gene TRBV5-1; no reliable D call. Trimming took 0 bases from V and 3 from J, leaving 13 bases between them. The CDR3 covers 16 residues. Germline V CDR1 and CDR2: SGHRS, YFSETQ. This CDR3 is CASSLETGMVGNTIYF. CDR3 DNA sequence: TGCGCCAGCAGCTTGGAGACGGGGATGGTTGGAAACACCATATATTTT.